This is a list of T cell receptor beta chains from one sample in a study of T-cell memory formation after mild COVID-19. TCRdb analysed the 5' RACE reads with MiXCR anew, one entry per CDR3 protein. The repertoire holds tens of thousands of distinct CDR3 sequences, with 8.5% to 10% as singletons. Specimen: PBMCs or a T cell subset sorted from them (not recorded which). The receptors were sampled from an adult woman who had mild COVID-19 (a few samples of this study predate the infection). Cell type and time point are not known. Each CDR3 is given with its conserved first and last residue. The D gene is left open where the match is weak. Clone sizes are given selectively: once, few, many, or a class where the clone is expanded.

V gene	D gene	J gene	clone size	CDR3 DNA	CDR3 protein
TRBV11-2	TRBD2	TRBJ2-2	few	TGTGCCAGCAGCTCTAGCGGGGGGCTCCGAACCGGGGAGCTGTTTTTT	CASSSSGGLRTGELFF
TRBV9	-	TRBJ2-1	-	TGTGCCAGCACCCGCTCCCCGACAGACAATGAGCAGTTCTTC	CASTRSPTDNEQFF
TRBV7-2	-	TRBJ2-1	-	-	CASSLVGWGAFF
TRBV24-1	-	TRBJ2-2	few	TGTGCCACCAGTGGCGCTCCTAACGCCGGGGAGCTGTTTTTT	CATSGAPNAGELFF
TRBV7-2	-	TRBJ2-3	-	TGTGCCAGCAGTCTACAGGGTATAAGCACAGATACGCAGTATTTT	CASSLQGISTDTQYF
TRBV5-1	TRBD1	TRBJ1-4	-	TGCGCCAGCAGCTTAGGACAGGGGGCCGAAAAACTGTTTTTT	CASSLGQGAEKLFF
TRBV9	-	TRBJ2-3	-	TGTGCCAGCAGCCCCGGACTGGGGACAGATACGCAGTATTTT	CASSPGLGTDTQYF
TRBV5-6	-	TRBJ1-2	many	TGTGCCAGCAGCCGACTCAACAGGGCTACCATTGGCTACACCTTC	CASSRLNRATIGYTF
TRBV7-2	-	TRBJ2-5	-	TGTGCCAGCAGCCGCGGACGGCTTCAAGAGACCCAGTACTTC	CASSRGRLQETQYF
TRBV7-2	-	TRBJ1-1	-	TGTGCCAGCAGCTACCCCGCAAGAGGCCTTGAAGCTTTCTTT	CASSYPARGLEAFF
TRBV29-1	TRBD2	TRBJ2-1	once	TGCAGCGTATTTAGCGGGAGGGTTAATGAGCAGTTCTTC	CSVFSGRVNEQFF
TRBV29-1	TRBD2	TRBJ2-1	-	TGCAGCGTGGGACTAGCGGGATATGAGCAGTTCTTC	CSVGLAGYEQFF
TRBV7-9	TRBD2	TRBJ2-4	many	TGTGCCAGCAGGGGAGGGGCCGCCAACATTCAGTACTTC	CASRGGAANIQYF
TRBV10-1	-	TRBJ2-2	-	-	CASTLAKGGRPGSCFF
TRBV7-6	-	TRBJ2-3	many	TGTGCCAGCAGCTTAGTTTCAGGGGGCACAGATACGCAGTATTTT	CASSLVSGGTDTQYF
TRBV24-1	-	TRBJ2-2	-	TGTGCCACCAGTGACCCGGGCCGGAGGAGCTCCGGGGAGCTGTTTTTT	CATSDPGRRSSGELFF
TRBV7-3	-	TRBJ2-1	many	TGTGCCAGCAGCCGGACAGACGAAGCTTACAATGAGCAGTTCTTC	CASSRTDEAYNEQFF
TRBV7-2	TRBD2	TRBJ2-3	many	TGTGCCAGCAGCTTACCTCGCCAAGCGGGGATCACAGATACGCAGTATTTT	CASSLPRQAGITDTQYF
TRBV4-1	-	TRBJ1-2	few	TGCGCCAGCAGCCAAGTGGCCCGGGAGGGCTACACCTTC	CASSQVAREGYTF
TRBV6-2/TRBV6-3	-	TRBJ1-1	few	TGTGCCAGCAGTTACTCCTTGACGGGTGAAGCTTTCTTT	CASSYSLTGEAFF
TRBV10-2	TRBD1	TRBJ2-5	-	TGCGCCAGCAACTTGGGACAGGCTAGGGGAGAGACCCAGTACTTC	CASNLGQARGETQYF
TRBV10-3	-	TRBJ1-1	-	TGTGCCATCAGTGAGAAGGGGATCGAGAACACTGAAGCTTTCTTT	CAISEKGIENTEAFF
TRBV24-1	-	TRBJ1-1	-	TGTGCCACCAGTGATTCACGGAAGAACACTGAAGCTTTCTTT	CATSDSRKNTEAFF
TRBV4-2	-	TRBJ2-1	many	TGTGCCAGCAGCCAAAACAATGAGCAGTTCTTC	CASSQNNEQFF
TRBV3-1	-	TRBJ1-2	few	TGTGCCAGCAGCCACCAGGGGATTAACTATGGCTACACCTTC	CASSHQGINYGYTF
TRBV4-2	-	TRBJ1-6	few	TGTGCCAGCAGCCAAGATTACCGTGGCAGTTCACCCCTCCACTTT	CASSQDYRGSSPLHF
TRBV7-7	-	TRBJ2-5	-	TGTGCTAGCAGCTTACAACGGGAGATGACCCAGTACTTC	CASSLQREMTQYF
TRBV15	TRBD2	TRBJ2-2	medium-sized	TGTGCCACCAGCAGAGGAGCGGGAGAGAACACCGGGGAGCTGTTTTTT	CATSRGAGENTGELFF
TRBV6-5	TRBD1	TRBJ1-2	-	TGTGCCAGCAGTGGACAGGGGGTGAGAAAAGGCTACACCTTC	CASSGQGVRKGYTF
TRBV12-3/TRBV12-4	-	TRBJ1-2	many	TGTGCCAGCAGTTTAAACGTCGGAACCTATGGCTACACCTTC	CASSLNVGTYGYTF
TRBV27	-	TRBJ1-1	many	TGTGCCAGCAGCCTTTTACAGGGGAACACTGAAGCTTTCTTT	CASSLLQGNTEAFF
TRBV6-1	-	TRBJ1-1	-	TGTGCCAGCAACCACAAGGTGGGTTGGGATGAAGCTTTCTTT	CASNHKVGWDEAFF
TRBV6-1	TRBD1	TRBJ1-6	-	TGTGCCAGCAGTGAATTATGGTCAGGGGGCGAGAATTCACCCCTCCACTTT	CASSELWSGGENSPLHF
TRBV5-1	-	TRBJ1-1	-	TGCGCCAGCAGCTTGTGGGGCTTCGGGCCTTTGAACACTGAAGCTTTCTTT	CASSLWGFGPLNTEAFF
TRBV7-9	-	TRBJ1-6	-	TGTGCCAGCAGCTTAGATCAGTATAATTCACCCCTCCACTTT	CASSLDQYNSPLHF
TRBV7-6	TRBD2	TRBJ2-5	many	TGTGCCAGCAGCCCTACTATTGCTAGCGGGAGAGAGACCCAGTACTTC	CASSPTIASGRETQYF
TRBV6-2/TRBV6-3	-	TRBJ2-7	many	TGTGCCAGCAGTTACAGACGGGGGCGACTACTCCCCTACGAGCAGTACTTC	CASSYRRGRLLPYEQYF